This TCR beta chain originates from a study of control samples from healthy donors and cancer patients. The CDR3 extends over 16 amino acids. Looked up from germline, CDR1 is KGHDR and CDR2 is SFDVKD. The J segment lost 6 bases and the V segment lost 5 bases, leaving 10 bases of the junction unmatched. Clones were sequenced by immunoSEQ multiplex PCR, and TCRdb holds only the in-frame ones, with some missing. Counted here are about 85,000 clones, 85% to 90% occurring once; the ten biggest clones make up about 7.4%. V usage is TRBV24-1 and J usage is TRBJ2-3, with TRBD2 identical over 10 bases. This TCR was sampled from a woman in her sixties in good health. The sample comprised blood. The CDR3 is CATSGWGIAGGDTQYF. The CDR3 nucleotides read TGTGCCACCAGTGGTTGGGGGATAGCGGGAGGCGATACGCAGTATTTT.